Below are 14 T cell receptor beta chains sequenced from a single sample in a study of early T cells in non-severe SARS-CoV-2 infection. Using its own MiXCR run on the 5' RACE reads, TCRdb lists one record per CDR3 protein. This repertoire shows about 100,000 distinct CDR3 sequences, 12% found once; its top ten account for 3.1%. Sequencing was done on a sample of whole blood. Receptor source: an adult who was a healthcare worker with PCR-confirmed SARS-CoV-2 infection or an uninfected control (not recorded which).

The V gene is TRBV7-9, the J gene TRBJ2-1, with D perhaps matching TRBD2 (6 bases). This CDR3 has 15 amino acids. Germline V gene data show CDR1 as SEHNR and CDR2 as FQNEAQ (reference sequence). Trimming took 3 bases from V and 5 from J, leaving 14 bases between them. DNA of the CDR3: TGTGCCAGCAGCTTCGCGGGAATCCGCGACAATGAGCAGTTCTTC. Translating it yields CASSFAGIRDNEQFF.

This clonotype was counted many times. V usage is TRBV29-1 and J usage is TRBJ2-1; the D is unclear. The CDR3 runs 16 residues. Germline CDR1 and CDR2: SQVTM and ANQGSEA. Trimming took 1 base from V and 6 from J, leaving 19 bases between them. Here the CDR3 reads CSVEVPPPGGGNEQFF. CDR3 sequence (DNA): TGCAGCGTTGAAGTTCCCCCCCCGGGCGGCGGCAATGAGCAGTTCTTC.

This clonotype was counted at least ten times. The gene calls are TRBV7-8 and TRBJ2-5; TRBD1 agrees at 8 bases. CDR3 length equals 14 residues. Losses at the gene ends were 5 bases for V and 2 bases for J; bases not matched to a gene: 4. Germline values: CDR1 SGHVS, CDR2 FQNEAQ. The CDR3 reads CASSRDRLQETQYF. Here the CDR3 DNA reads TGTGCCAGCAGCAGGGACAGGTTACAAGAGACCCAGTACTTC.

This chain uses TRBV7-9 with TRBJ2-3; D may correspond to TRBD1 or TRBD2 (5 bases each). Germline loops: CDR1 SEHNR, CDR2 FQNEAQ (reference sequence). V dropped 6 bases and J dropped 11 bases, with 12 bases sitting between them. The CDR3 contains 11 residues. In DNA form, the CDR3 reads TGTGCCAGCAGTCCGGGACCAGAGCAGTATTTT. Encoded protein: CASSPGPEQYF. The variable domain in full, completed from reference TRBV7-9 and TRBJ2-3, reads DTGVSQNPRHKITKRGQNVTFRCDPISEHNRLYWYRQTLGQGPEFLTYFQNEAQLEKSRLLSDRFSAERPKGSFSTLEIQRTEQGDSAMYLCASSPGPEQYFGPGTRLTVL.

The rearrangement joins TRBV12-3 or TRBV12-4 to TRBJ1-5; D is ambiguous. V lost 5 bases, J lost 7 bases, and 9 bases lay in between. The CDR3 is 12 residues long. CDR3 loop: CASSPLKQPQHF. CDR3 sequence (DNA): TGTGCCAGCAGTCCCTTAAAACAGCCCCAGCATTTT.

The CDR3 region has the DNA TGCGCCAGCAGCTTGAAAGGGGAGCAGTTCTTC. Its protein is CASSLKGEQFF. The V gene is TRBV5-1, the J gene TRBJ2-1; D is unresolved. Germline V gene data show CDR1 as SGHRS and CDR2 as YFSETQ. The CDR3 covers 11 residues. The V gene lost 1 base and the J gene lost 10 bases, with 6 bases spanning the gap.

CDR3 in DNA: TGTGCCAGCTCACCATTAGCGGGAGTGGGGAACAATGAGCAGTTCTTC. Translated, it gives CASSPLAGVGNNEQFF. This sequence joins TRBV18 and TRBJ2-1, with 9 bases fitting TRBD2. From germline, CDR1 is KGHSH and CDR2 LQKENI. V was clipped by 2 bases and J by 5 bases; unmatched bases: 7. CDR3 length: 16 amino acids. Combining the CDR3 with reference TRBV18 and TRBJ2-1 gives the whole variable domain NAGVMQNPRHLVRRRGQEARLRCSPMKGHSHVYWYRQLPEEGLKFMVYLQKENIIDESGMPKERFSAEFPKEGPSILRIQQVVRGDSAAYFCASSPLAGVGNNEQFFGPGTRLTVL.

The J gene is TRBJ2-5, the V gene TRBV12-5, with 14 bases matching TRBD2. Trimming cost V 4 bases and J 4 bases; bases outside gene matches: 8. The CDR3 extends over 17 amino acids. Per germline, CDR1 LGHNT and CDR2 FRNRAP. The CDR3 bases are TGTGCTAGTGGTTCCGGGACTAGCGGGAGTGGGCGAGAGACCCAGTACTTC. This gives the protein CASGSGTSGSGRETQYF. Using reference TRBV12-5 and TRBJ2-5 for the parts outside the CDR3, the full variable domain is DARVTQTPRHKVTEMGQEVTMRCQPILGHNTVFWYRQTMMQGLELLAYFRNRAPLDDSGMPKDRFSAEMPDATLATLKIQPSEPRDSAVYFCASGSGTSGSGRETQYFGPGTRLLVL.

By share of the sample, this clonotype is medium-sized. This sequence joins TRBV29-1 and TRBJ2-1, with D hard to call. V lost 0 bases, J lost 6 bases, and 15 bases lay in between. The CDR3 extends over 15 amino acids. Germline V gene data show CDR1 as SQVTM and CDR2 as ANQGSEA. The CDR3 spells CSVEDPKQSRNEQFF. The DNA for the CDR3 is TGCAGCGTTGAAGATCCGAAACAGTCCCGCAATGAGCAGTTCTTC.

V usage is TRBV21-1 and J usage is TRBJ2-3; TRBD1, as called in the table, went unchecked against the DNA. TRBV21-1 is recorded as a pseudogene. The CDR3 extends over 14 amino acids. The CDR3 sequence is CASSWGALLDTQYF. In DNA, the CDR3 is TGTGCCAGCAGCTGGGGGGCGTTATTAGATACGCAGTATTTT.

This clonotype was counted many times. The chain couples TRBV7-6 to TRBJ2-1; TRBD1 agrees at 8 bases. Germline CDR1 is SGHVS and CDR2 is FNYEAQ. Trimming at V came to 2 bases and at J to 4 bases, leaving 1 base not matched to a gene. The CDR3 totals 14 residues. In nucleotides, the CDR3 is TGTGCCAGCAGCTTACAGGGGGCTTACAATGAGCAGTTCTTC. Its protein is CASSLQGAYNEQFF. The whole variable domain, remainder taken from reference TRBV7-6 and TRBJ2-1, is GAGVSQSPRYKVTKRGQDVALRCDPISGHVSLYWYRQALGQGPEFLTYFNYEAQQDKSGLPNDRFSAERPEGSISTLTIQRTEQRDSAMYRCASSLQGAYNEQFFGPGTRLTVL.

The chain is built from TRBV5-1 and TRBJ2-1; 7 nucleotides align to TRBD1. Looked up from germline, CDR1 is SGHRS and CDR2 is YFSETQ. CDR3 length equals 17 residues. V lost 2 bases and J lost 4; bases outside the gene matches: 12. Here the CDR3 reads CASSFMGNQGVYNEQFF. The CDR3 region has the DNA TGCGCCAGCAGCTTCATGGGGAATCAGGGGGTTTACAATGAGCAGTTCTTC.

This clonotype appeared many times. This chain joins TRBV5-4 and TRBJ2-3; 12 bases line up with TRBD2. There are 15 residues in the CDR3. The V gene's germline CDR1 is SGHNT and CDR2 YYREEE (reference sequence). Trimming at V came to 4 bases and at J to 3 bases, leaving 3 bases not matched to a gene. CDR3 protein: CASSPTSGRTDTQYF. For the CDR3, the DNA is TGTGCCAGCAGCCCGACTAGCGGGAGAACAGATACGCAGTATTTT. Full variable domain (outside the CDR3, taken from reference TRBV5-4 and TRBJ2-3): ETGVTQSPTHLIKTRGQQVTLRCSSQSGHNTVSWYQQALGQGPQFIFQYYREEENGRGNFPPRFSGLQFPNYSSELNVNALELDDSALYLCASSPTSGRTDTQYFGPGTRLTVL.

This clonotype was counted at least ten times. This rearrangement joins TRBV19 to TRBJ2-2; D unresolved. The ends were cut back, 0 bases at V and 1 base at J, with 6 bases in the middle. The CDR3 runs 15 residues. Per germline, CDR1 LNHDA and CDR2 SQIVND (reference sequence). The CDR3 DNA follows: TGTGCCAGTAGTATAGATCGCCGGAACACCGGGGAGCTGTTTTTT. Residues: CASSIDRRNTGELFF. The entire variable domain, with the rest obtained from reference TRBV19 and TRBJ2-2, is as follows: DGGITQSPKYLFRKEGQNVTLSCEQNLNHDAMYWYRQDPGQGLRLIYYSQIVNDFQKGDIAEGYSVSREKKESFPLTVTSAQKNPTAFYLCASSIDRRNTGELFFGEGSRLTVL.